Shown below are 13 T cell receptor beta chains from a single sample sequenced in a study of regulatory T cells in long-lasting Graves disease (dated by TCRdb to the early 2020s). Library method: multiplex PCR. The sequencing machine was an Illumina HiSeq 4000. TCR beta libraries were built with iRepertoire HTBI primers and Arm-PCR amplification of CDR3 regions. TCRdb applied fastp at Q25 and MiXCR to the public reads, then kept only in-frame beta chains. CDR3 protein duplicates are merged, each entry listing the most common genes and DNA. The sample includes fewer than 650,000 distinct CDR3 sequences, with roughly 15% observed a single time. Of the sample, approximately 20% is held by the ten largest clones. Explained via the paper, the time point label denotes: newly diagnosed GD, antithyroid drugs for less than 3 months. For both TCR sequencing and RNA sequencing, RNA was extracted from PBMCs in TRIzol.

This same sample was also taken into another study, of T cells in Graves' hyperthyroidism and ophthalmopathy.

The material sequenced was peripheral blood mononuclear cells (PBMCs), taken at new diagnosis, from a patient treated with antithyroid drugs. Receptors originate from a woman aged 25-40 years with Graves disease. Donor details come from another sample of the same person, matched by shared clones.

The genes are TRBV3-1 and TRBJ2-1, with 9 bases identical to TRBD2. The J call is in doubt because the DNA end fits TRBJ2-5 better. Per the germline V gene, CDR1 is LGHDT and CDR2 is YNNKEL (reference sequence). The CDR3 is made up of 16 amino acids. The DNA for the CDR3 is TGTGCCAGCAGCCCGGCCGAATTAAGCGGGAGGGAGACCCAGTACTTC. It translates to CASSPAELSGRETQYF.

This clonotype was recorded at least ten times. This chain links TRBV28 with TRBJ2-3; D is perhaps TRBD2 (6 bases). V was cut by 10 bases and J by 0 bases, with 17 bases left in between. Germline V CDR1 and CDR2: MDHEN, SYDVKM. The CDR3 runs 15 residues. DNA of the CDR3: TGTGCCACCCGGTTAGCGGAATTGAGCACAGATACGCAGTATTTT. It specifies CATRLAELSTDTQYF.

This clonotype was recorded at least ten times. V is TRBV2 and J is TRBJ1-6; the match to TRBD1 covers 7 bases. With V trimmed by 11 bases and J by 6 bases, 16 bases remained unmatched. Germline CDR1 SNHLY, CDR2 FYNNEI. The length of the CDR3 is 16 residues. DNA of the CDR3: TGTGCCGGGAGGCCTTTTGAGGGGGCGGCTAATTCACCCCTCCACTTT. Protein sequence: CAGRPFEGAANSPLHF.

The table lists this clonotype with many counts. V gene TRBV7-2 combines with J gene TRBJ1-5; TRBD1 matches 7 bases. The CDR3 totals 13 residues. The germline gives CDR1 SGHTA, CDR2 FQGNSA. J lost 2 bases, V lost 7 bases, and 2 bases had no gene match. The CDR3 DNA follows: TGTGCCAGCACTGGGACAGGCAATCAGCCCCAGCATTTT. Translated: CASTGTGNQPQHF.

About this clonotype itself: Being one base from a much bigger clone, this may be a read error. Here the CDR3 omits its conserved ending phenylalanine or tryptophan, so a read error is the likely source. The V and J genes are TRBV2 and TRBJ2-1, with 12 positions matching TRBD2. The CDR3 runs 13 residues. The V and J ends lost 5 bases and 12 bases, in that order; junction bases with no gene match: 5. CDR1 is SNHLY, CDR2 FYNNEI, per germline. For the CDR3, the DNA is TGTGCCAGCAGTCTAGCGGGAGGGGCGGGGCAGTTCCTC. Its translation: CASSLAGGAGQFL.

The table lists this clonotype with a few counts. V and J are TRBV19 and TRBJ1-6, with unresolved D. The germline V gene encodes CDR1 LNHDA and CDR2 SQIVND (reference sequence). Trimming removed 5 bases from V and 5 bases from J, with 13 bases in between. This CDR3 contains 15 residues. The CDR3 protein is CASSHRTANNSPLHF. In nucleotides, the CDR3 is TGTGCCAGTAGTCACCGGACCGCGAATAATTCACCCCTCCACTTT. Supplemented by reference TRBV19 and TRBJ1-6, the full variable domain reads DGGITQSPKYLFRKEGQNVTLSCEQNLNHDAMYWYRQDPGQGLRLIYYSQIVNDFQKGDIAEGYSVSREKKESFPLTVTSAQKNPTAFYLCASSHRTANNSPLHFGNGTRLTVT.

There are many counts of this clonotype. The V call is TRBV10-3, the J call TRBJ2-5; TRBD1 aligns across 11 bases. V lost 3 bases to trimming and J lost 4 bases; unmatched junction nucleotides: 1. The CDR3 runs 14 residues. Germline V lookup: CDR1 ENHRY, CDR2 SYGVKD. As DNA, the CDR3 is TGTGCCATCAGTGAAGGGACAGGGGGAGAGACCCAGTACTTC. Its translation: CAISEGTGGETQYF.

This clonotype was seen many times. The gene calls are TRBV12-3 or TRBV12-4 and TRBJ1-1, with TRBD1 matching over 10 bases. Trimming cost V 5 bases and J 6 bases; bases outside gene matches: 6. This CDR3 is 14 amino acids long. The CDR3 sequence: CASSGGQGISEAFF. CDR3 in DNA: TGTGCCAGCAGTGGGGGACAGGGGATTTCTGAAGCTTTCTTT.

This clonotype occurred a few times. A clone one base away is much larger, so this may be a read error. The J gene is TRBJ2-5, the V gene TRBV7-2; D gene unclear. The V gene's germline CDR1 is SGHTA and CDR2 FQGNSA. The CDR3 totals 13 residues. The CDR3 loop is CASSLTRQETQCF. The CDR3 coding sequence is TGTGCCAGCAGCTTAACTCGCCAAGAGACCCAGTGCTTC.

This clonotype showed up just a few times. V is TRBV29-1 and J is TRBJ2-1; 10 positions agree with TRBD2. This CDR3 comprises 16 residues. CDR1 is SQVTM and CDR2 is ANQGSEA in the germline V gene. V trimming: 1 base; J trimming: 8 bases; junction bases outside the gene matches: 11. CDR3 DNA sequence: TGCAGCGTTGAAGGAGGCCCTAGCGGGAGCTTCTATGAGCAGTTCTTC. It specifies CSVEGGPSGSFYEQFF.

This clonotype was seen at least ten times. The chain employs TRBV19 and TRBJ2-1; TRBD2 is a possible D gene (6 bases). Looked up from germline, CDR1 is LNHDA and CDR2 is SQIVND (reference sequence). This CDR3 is built from 13 residues. Between the trimmed V and J ends, which lost 6 bases and 5 bases, there was a span of 11 bases. The CDR3, as DNA: TGTGCCAGTAGCCATAGCGGAGACAATGAGCAGTTCTTC. It specifies CASSHSGDNEQFF.

The rearrangement links TRBV30 to TRBJ2-2; D remains ambiguous. The V gene lost 4 bases and the J gene lost 7 bases, with 13 bases spanning the gap. CDR1 and CDR2 (germline): GTSNPN, SVGIG (reference sequence). This CDR3 is built from 13 residues. In DNA, the CDR3 is TGTGCCTGGACCGCAAGGAACGGCGGGGAGCTGTTTTTT. Its translation: CAWTARNGGELFF.

This clonotype was seen repeatedly, ten times or more. The chain employs TRBV5-6 and TRBJ2-7, with a weak D call TRBD2 (5 bases). V was shortened by 2 bases and J by 5 bases, with 14 bases between the two germline ends. Germline V gene data show CDR1 as SGHDT and CDR2 as YYEEEE. CDR3 length equals 14 residues. The CDR3 is CASSFLGVWDEQYF. CDR3 nucleotide sequence: TGTGCCAGCAGCTTTCTCGGGGTCTGGGACGAGCAGTACTTC.